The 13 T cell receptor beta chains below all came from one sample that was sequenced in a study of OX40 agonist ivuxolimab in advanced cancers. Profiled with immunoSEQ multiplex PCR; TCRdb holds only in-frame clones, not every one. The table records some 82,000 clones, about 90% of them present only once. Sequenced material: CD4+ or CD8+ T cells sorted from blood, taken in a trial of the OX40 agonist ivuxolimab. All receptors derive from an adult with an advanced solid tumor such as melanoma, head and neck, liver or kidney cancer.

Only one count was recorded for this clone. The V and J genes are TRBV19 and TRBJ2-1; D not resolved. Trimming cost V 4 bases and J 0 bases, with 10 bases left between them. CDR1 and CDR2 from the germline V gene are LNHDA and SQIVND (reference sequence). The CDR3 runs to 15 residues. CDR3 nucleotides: TGTGCCAGTAGTAGCGTCCCGGGCTCCTACAATGAGCAGTTCTTC. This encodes CASSSVPGSYNEQFF. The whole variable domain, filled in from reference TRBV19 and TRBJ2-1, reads DGGITQSPKYLFRKEGQNVTLSCEQNLNHDAMYWYRQDPGQGLRLIYYSQIVNDFQKGDIAEGYSVSREKKESFPLTVTSAQKNPTAFYLCASSSVPGSYNEQFFGPGTRLTVL.

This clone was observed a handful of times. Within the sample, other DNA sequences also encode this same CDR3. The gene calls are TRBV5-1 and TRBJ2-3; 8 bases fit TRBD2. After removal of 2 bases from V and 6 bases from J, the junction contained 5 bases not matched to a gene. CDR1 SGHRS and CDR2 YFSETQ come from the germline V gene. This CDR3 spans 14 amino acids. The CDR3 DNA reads TGCGCCAGCAGCTTAGCGGGAGTGGTGGATACGCAGTATTTT. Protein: CASSLAGVVDTQYF.

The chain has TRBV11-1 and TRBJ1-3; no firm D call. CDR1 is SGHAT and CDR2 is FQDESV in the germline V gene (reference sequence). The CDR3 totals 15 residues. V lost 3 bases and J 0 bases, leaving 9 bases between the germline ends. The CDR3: CASSLGLGSGNTIYF. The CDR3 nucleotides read TGTGCCAGCAGCTTGGGCCTCGGCTCTGGAAACACCATATATTTT. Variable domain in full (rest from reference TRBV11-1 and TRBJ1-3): EAEVAQSPRYKITEKSQAVAFWCDPISGHATLYWYRQILGQGPELLVQFQDESVVDDSQLPKDRFSAERLKGVDSTLKIQPAELGDSAMYLCASSLGLGSGNTIYFGEGSWLTVV.

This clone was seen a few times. CDR3 nucleotide sequence: TGTGCCAGCAACCTTTTCCGCCGGTCGAACACTGAAGCTTTCTTT. Translating it yields CASNLFRRSNTEAFF. V gene TRBV28 combines with J gene TRBJ1-1; no firm D call. The CDR3 is 15 residues long. Looked up from germline, CDR1 is MDHEN and CDR2 is SYDVKM. V was shortened by 7 bases and J by 1 base, with 16 bases between the two germline ends.

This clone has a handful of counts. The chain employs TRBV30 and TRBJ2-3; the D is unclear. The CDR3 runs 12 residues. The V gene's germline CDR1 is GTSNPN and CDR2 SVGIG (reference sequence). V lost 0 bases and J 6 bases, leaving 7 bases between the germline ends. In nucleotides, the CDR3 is TGTGCCTGGAGTGTACTCGGGGATACGCAGTATTTT. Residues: CAWSVLGDTQYF.

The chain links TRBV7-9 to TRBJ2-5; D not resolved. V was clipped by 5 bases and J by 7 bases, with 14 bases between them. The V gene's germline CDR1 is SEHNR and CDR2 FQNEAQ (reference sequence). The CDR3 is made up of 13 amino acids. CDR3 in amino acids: CASSLIRNVTQYF. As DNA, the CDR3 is TGTGCCAGCAGCCTGATCCGAAATGTGACCCAGTACTTC.

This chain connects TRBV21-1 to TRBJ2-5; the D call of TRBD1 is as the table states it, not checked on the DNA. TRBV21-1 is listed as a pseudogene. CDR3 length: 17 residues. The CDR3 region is CASKLDGSGQNQETQYF. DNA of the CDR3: TGTGCCAGCAAATTGGATGGGTCGGGACAGAACCAAGAGACCCAGTACTTC.

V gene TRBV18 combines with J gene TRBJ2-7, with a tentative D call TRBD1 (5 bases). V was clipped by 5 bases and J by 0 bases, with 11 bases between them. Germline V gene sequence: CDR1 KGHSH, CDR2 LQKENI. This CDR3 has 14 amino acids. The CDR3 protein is CASSMMTDSYEQYF. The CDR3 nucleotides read TGTGCCAGCTCAATGATGACAGACTCCTACGAGCAGTACTTC.

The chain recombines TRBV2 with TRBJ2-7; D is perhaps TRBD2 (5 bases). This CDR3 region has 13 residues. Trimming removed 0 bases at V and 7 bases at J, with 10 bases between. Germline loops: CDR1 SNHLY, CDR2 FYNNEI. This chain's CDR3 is CASSEARAGEQYF. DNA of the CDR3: TGTGCCAGCAGTGAAGCGAGGGCAGGTGAGCAGTACTTC.

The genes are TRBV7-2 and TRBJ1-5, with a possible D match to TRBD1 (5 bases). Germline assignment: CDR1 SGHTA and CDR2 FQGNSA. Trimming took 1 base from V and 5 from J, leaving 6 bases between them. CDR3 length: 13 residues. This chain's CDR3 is CASSLEGYQPQHF. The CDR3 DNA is TGTGCCAGCAGCTTAGAGGGGTATCAGCCCCAGCATTTT. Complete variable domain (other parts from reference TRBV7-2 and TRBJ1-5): GAGVSQSPSNKVTEKGKDVELRCDPISGHTALYWYRQSLGQGLEFLIYFQGNSAPDKSGLPSDRFSAERTGGSVSTLTIQRTQQEDSAVYLCASSLEGYQPQHFGDGTRLSIL.

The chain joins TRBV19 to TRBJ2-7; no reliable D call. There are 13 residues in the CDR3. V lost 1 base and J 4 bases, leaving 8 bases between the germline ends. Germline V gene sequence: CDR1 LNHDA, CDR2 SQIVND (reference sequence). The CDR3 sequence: CASSIGRMYEQYF. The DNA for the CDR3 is TGTGCCAGTAGTATAGGACGGATGTACGAGCAGTACTTC.

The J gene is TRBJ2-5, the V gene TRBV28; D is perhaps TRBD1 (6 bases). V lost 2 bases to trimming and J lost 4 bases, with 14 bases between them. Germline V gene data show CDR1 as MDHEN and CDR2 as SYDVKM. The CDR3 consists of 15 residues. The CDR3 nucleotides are TGTGCCAGCAGTTTACCGGTAGGGGGTTCAGAGACCCAGTACTTC. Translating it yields CASSLPVGGSETQYF.

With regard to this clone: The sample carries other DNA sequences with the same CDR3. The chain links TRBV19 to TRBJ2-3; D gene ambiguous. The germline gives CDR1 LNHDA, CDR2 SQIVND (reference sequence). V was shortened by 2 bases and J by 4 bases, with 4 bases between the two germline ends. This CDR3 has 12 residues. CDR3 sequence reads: CASSIRADTQYF. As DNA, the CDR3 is TGTGCCAGTAGTATAAGGGCAGATACGCAGTATTTT. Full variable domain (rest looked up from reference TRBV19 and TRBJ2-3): DGGITQSPKYLFRKEGQNVTLSCEQNLNHDAMYWYRQDPGQGLRLIYYSQIVNDFQKGDIAEGYSVSREKKESFPLTVTSAQKNPTAFYLCASSIRADTQYFGPGTRLTVL.